This TCR beta chain was captured by sequencing in a study of patients and donors after allogeneic stem cell transplantation (dated by TCRdb to the early 2020s). Concerning this clonotype itself: The clone's antigen remains unknown. Qualities for individual bases were not recorded, and no much larger clone is one base off.

Library construction relied on RT-PCR. TCRdb lists the instrument as NextSeq 550. TCRdb reanalyzed the raw reads on its own, using fastp at Q25 for trimming and MiXCR for clone calling, and kept in-frame beta chains. CDR3 protein duplicates are merged, each entry listing the most common genes and DNA. This sample has about a million distinct CDR3 sequences in its table, and roughly 17% of those were observed once. Clones ranked in the top ten supply 6% of the sample. Material for sequencing was blood, either unsorted or a sorted T cell fraction (not recorded which). The receptor's source is a human donor who was either an allogeneic HSCT recipient or a stem cell or donor lymphocyte infusion donor (not recorded which). It is not recorded whose cells these are; they may come from a transplant donor.

CDR3 protein: CSARVNSYGYTF. The bases are TGCAGTGCTAGAGTTAACAGCTATGGCTACACCTTC. The chain uses TRBV20-1 and TRBJ1-2; the D gene identity is not certain. The CDR3 numbers 12 residues from cysteine through phenylalanine. The entry retains the CDR3 DNA only, 36 bases that are in frame from base 1. V is reduced by 1 base and J by 4 bases, leaving a spacing of 7 bases between them. As encoded in the germline V gene (reference sequence), CDR1 is DFQATT while CDR2 is SNEGSKA.